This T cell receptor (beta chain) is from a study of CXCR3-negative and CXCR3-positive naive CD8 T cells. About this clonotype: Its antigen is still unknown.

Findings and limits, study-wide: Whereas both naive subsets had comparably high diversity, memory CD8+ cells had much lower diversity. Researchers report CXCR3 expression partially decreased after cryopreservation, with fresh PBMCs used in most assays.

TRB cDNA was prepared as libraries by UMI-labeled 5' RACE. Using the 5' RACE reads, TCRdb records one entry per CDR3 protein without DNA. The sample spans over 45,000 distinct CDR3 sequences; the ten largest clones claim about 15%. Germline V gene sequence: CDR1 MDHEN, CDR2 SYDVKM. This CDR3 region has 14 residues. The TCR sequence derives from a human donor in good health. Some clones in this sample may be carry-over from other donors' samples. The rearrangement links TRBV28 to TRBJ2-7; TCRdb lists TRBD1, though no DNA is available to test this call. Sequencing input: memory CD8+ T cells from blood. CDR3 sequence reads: CASSARDRDYEQYF.